This TCR beta chain emerged from a study of cytomegalovirus exposure and HLA in healthy donors. General study points: Donors belonging to an Asian-associated ancestry cluster reportedly showed fewer N-insertions in productive TCRs than the approximately 690-donor mean, according to what a later analysis found. TCR sequences were mostly rare, though some public TCRs occurred in many donors. Sequencing probably produced one cluster of sequence variants that were highly shared.

Both 60 Vbeta primers and 13 Jbeta primers went into the PCR. Produced via immunoSEQ multiplex PCR; TCRdb's table is partial and in-frame only. The sample includes some 120,000 clones, around 85% of them seen just once. Of note for this clone: The target antigen is unknown.

Sample: PBMCs. The clonotype was recovered from a woman aged 25 to 39 in good health and CMV-seropositive.

The CDR3 nucleotides are TGCGCCAGCAGCTTGGAATTGGTAGTGACAGATACGCAGTATTTT. Residues: CASSLELVVTDTQYF. The chain couples TRBV5-1 to TRBJ2-3; no reliable D call. The CDR3 loop spans 15 amino acids. Looked up from germline, CDR1 is SGHRS and CDR2 is YFSETQ. V shed 0 bases and J shed 3 bases, with 11 bases lying between them. The full variable domain, with the rest looked up from reference TRBV5-1 and TRBJ2-3, is KAGVTQTPRYLIKTRGQQVTLSCSPISGHRSVSWYQQTPGQGLQFLFEYFSETQRNKGNFPGRFSGRQFSNSRSEMNVSTLELGDSALYLCASSLELVVTDTQYFGPGTRLTVL.